Listed below are T cell receptor beta chains from one sample, sequenced in a study of T cells in Graves' hyperthyroidism and ophthalmopathy. Each CDR3 protein is one row after TCRdb ran MiXCR on the multiplex PCR reads. The table shows approximately 250,000 distinct CDR3 sequences, with around 24% occurring only once. The specimen sequenced was blood. The receptors were sampled from a woman aged 40-49 years with Graves' ophthalmopathy. The CDR3 runs from the conserved cysteine through the conserved F or W. A D gene is named only where the DNA matches it firmly. The listing skips clone size in some rows; elsewhere it reads once, few, many or a size class.

>-|TRBJ2-5|-|TRBV6-2/TRBV6-3
TGTGCCAGCAGTTACTCGATCGAGGTTAGAGTAGAGACCCAGTACTTC
CASSYSIEVRVETQYF
>many|TRBJ2-7|-|TRBV7-6
TGTGCCAGCAGCTTAGGAGGGGACTACGAGCAGTACTTC
CASSLGGDYEQYF
>many|TRBJ2-7|TRBD2|TRBV5-1
TGCGCCAGCAGCGGGGGACTAGCGGGCCCCTACGAGCAGTACTTC
CASSGGLAGPYEQYF
>many|TRBJ2-5|TRBD2|TRBV2
TGTGCCGGCTCAGGAAGGGGTAGCGGGAGGTCAGAGACCCAGTACTTC
CAGSGRGSGRSETQYF
>many|TRBJ1-1|TRBD1|TRBV6-1
TGTGCCAGCCGCAGGGGGCTTGGTGAAGCTTTCTTT
CASRRGLGEAFF
>many|TRBJ2-7|TRBD1|TRBV28
TGTACCAGCGAAACTGGCGGGACAGGGCTCGGCGAGCAGTACTTC
CTSETGGTGLGEQYF
>many|TRBJ2-3|-|TRBV2
TGTGCCAGCAGTTCCGACCCCGACAGGGAGGAGACAGATACGCAGTATTTT
CASSSDPDREETDTQYF
>many|TRBJ2-2|-|TRBV2
TGTGCCAGCTCATGGGCAGGGAACACCGGGGAGCTGTTTTTT
CASSWAGNTGELFF
>many|TRBJ1-5|-|TRBV15
TGTGCCACCAGCAGAGATCGGTCGGGTAGCAATCAGCCCCAGCATTTT
CATSRDRSGSNQPQHF
>-|TRBJ1-1|TRBD1|TRBV14
TGTGCCAGCAGCTATGGACAGGTAACGTCTGAAGCTTTCTTT
CASSYGQVTSEAFF
>many|TRBJ1-1|TRBD1|TRBV10-3
TGTGCCATCAGTGAGTCAGGGGGCCCGAACACTGAAGCTTTCTTT
CAISESGGPNTEAFF
>many|TRBJ1-3|-|TRBV28
TGTGCCAGCAGTTTATCAGGGCTATCTGGAAACACCATATATTTT
CASSLSGLSGNTIYF
>many|TRBJ1-2|-|TRBV30
TGTGCCTGGACCCCCGACCCTTTGGCTAACTATGGCTACACCTTC
CAWTPDPLANYGYTF
>many|TRBJ2-5|-|TRBV20-1
TGCAGTGCTAGGCGTTTGACGGAGACCCAGTACTTC
CSARRLTETQYF
>-|TRBJ2-7|-|TRBV6-5
TGTGCCAGCAGTTACAGGGAGACGTTAGACGAGCAGTACTTC
CASSYRETLDEQYF
>few|TRBJ2-1|-|TRBV29-1
TGCAGCGTTGAAGAGACCTCCATTAGCTCCTACAATGAGCAGTTCTTC
CSVEETSISSYNEQFF
>-|TRBJ1-1|-|TRBV28
TGTGCCAGCAGTCGACCGCCGGGACGGACAAACACTGAAGCTTTCTTT
CASSRPPGRTNTEAFF
>many|TRBJ2-7|TRBD1|TRBV4-1
TGCGCCAGCAGCCAACTGGACAGGGACGAGCAGTACTTC
CASSQLDRDEQYF
>many|TRBJ1-1|TRBD1|TRBV30
TGTGCCTGGACAGGGGGCGCGGGGAACACTGAAGCTTTCTTT
CAWTGGAGNTEAFF
>many|TRBJ2-7|-|TRBV27
TGTGCCAGCAGTAAACAGGAAGCGCTGACGGAGCAGTACTTC
CASSKQEALTEQYF
>many|TRBJ2-4|-|TRBV18
TGTGCCAGCTCACCTATGGGAGCCAAAAACATTCAGTACTTC
CASSPMGAKNIQYF
>few|TRBJ1-1|-|TRBV29-1
TGCAGCGTTAGGGGCAACGGGGCAGACACTGAAGCTTTCTTT
CSVRGNGADTEAFF
>many|TRBJ2-2|-|TRBV29-1
TGCAGCGTTTTGGACACCGGGGAGCTGTTTTTT
CSVLDTGELFF
>many|TRBJ2-7|TRBD2|TRBV20-1
TGCAGTGCTTCTAGCGGGAGTAAATTCTACGAGCAGTACTTC
CSASSGSKFYEQYF
>many|TRBJ1-2|TRBD1|TRBV15
TGTGCCACCAGCCTCGACAGGGACTATGGCTACACCTTC
CATSLDRDYGYTF
>many|TRBJ2-7|TRBD1|TRBV28
TGTGCCAGCAGTCCACAGGGGAACTCCTACGAGCAGTACTTC
CASSPQGNSYEQYF
>-|TRBJ2-5|-|TRBV5-1
TGCGCCAGCGGGAACCCAGGGGCCCGGTCAGAGACCCAGTACTTC
CASGNPGARSETQYF
>many|TRBJ2-6|-|TRBV5-1
TGCGCCAGCAGCTTGTCCAACTCTGGGGCCAACGTCCTGACTTTC
CASSLSNSGANVLTF
>many|TRBJ1-5|TRBD1|TRBV6-4
TGTGCCAGCAGTAGCCGGGACAGGTACCCGCATAGCAATCAGCCCCAGCATTTT
CASSSRDRYPHSNQPQHF
>few|TRBJ2-5|-|TRBV29-1
TGCAGCGTTGTTTCGTGGGAGAGGGGGGATAGGGAGACCCAGTACTTC
CSVVSWERGDRETQYF
>many|TRBJ2-7|-|TRBV7-2
TGTGCCAGCAGCTTAGTCCAGGGCTCCTACGAGCAGTACTTC
CASSLVQGSYEQYF
>many|TRBJ1-1|-|TRBV29-1
TGCAGCGTTGACGGGATGAACACTGAAGCTTTCTTT
CSVDGMNTEAFF
>many|TRBJ1-5|TRBD1|TRBV6-2/TRBV6-3
TGTGCCAGCAGATGGGACAGGGGAAGCAATCAGCCCCAGCATTTT
CASRWDRGSNQPQHF
>many|TRBJ2-7|-|TRBV6-1
TGTGCCAGCAGTGAGCCAAGTTTTAACTCCTACGAGCAGTACTTC
CASSEPSFNSYEQYF
>many|TRBJ2-2|-|TRBV4-2
TGTGCCAGCAGCCCCCGGGTGGGAACGAACACCGGGGAGCTGTTTTTT
CASSPRVGTNTGELFF
>-|TRBJ1-5|-|TRBV6-2/TRBV6-3
TGTGCCAGCAGCCTCGGGACGGAGGTGCATTTT
CASSLGTEVHF
>many|TRBJ1-2|-|TRBV7-2
TGTGCCAGCAGCTTCACAGGGAACTATGGCTACACCTTC
CASSFTGNYGYTF
>many|TRBJ1-5|-|TRBV28
TGTGCCAGCGGGGGGGGACATAGCAATCAGCCCCAGCATTTT
CASGGGHSNQPQHF
>few|TRBJ2-7|-|TRBV6-1
TGTGCCAGCACTGACATATCCTACGAGCAGTACTTC
CASTDISYEQYF
>few|TRBJ1-2|-|TRBV6-2/TRBV6-3
TGTGCCAGCAGTTACTCGCCCCCGACAGTAGATCCCGTTAACTATGGCTACACCTTC
CASSYSPPTVDPVNYGYTF
>many|TRBJ2-5|-|TRBV28
TGTGCCAGCAGTCCCCCCGGGTGGGGGGCAGAGACCCAGTACTTC
CASSPPGWGAETQYF
>-|TRBJ2-7|-|TRBV19
TGTGCCAGTAGTAAGGCCCTACAGGGCTCCGAGCAGTACTTC
CASSKALQGSEQYF
>many|TRBJ2-5|TRBD2|TRBV11-2
TGTGCCAGCAGCCCTCCCCCGCTAGCGGGAGGGCCGGAGACCCAGTACTTC
CASSPPPLAGGPETQYF
>once|TRBJ1-2|-|TRBV27
TGTGCCAGCAGTTCCGGACAGCGGCGGGGCTACACCTTC
CASSSGQRRGYTF
>-|TRBJ2-4|-|TRBV5-6
TGTGCCAGCAGCTTGGCAGGCCCTGGGGACATTCAGTACTTC
CASSLAGPGDIQYF
>many|TRBJ1-6|-|TRBV20-1
TGCAGTGCGCAGCAAGGGATGGATAATTCACCCCTCCACTTT
CSAQQGMDNSPLHF
>many|TRBJ2-5|-|TRBV2
TGTGCCAGCATTGGCGGGGGCAGCGAGACCCAGTACTTC
CASIGGGSETQYF
>-|TRBJ1-3|-|TRBV19
TGTGCCAGTAGGCAAGACAGGTCGAACTCTGGAAACACCATATATTTT
CASRQDRSNSGNTIYF
>many|TRBJ1-2|-|TRBV29-1
TGCAGCGCTGAAGGCGGGGGAAACGGTGGCTACACCTTC
CSAEGGGNGGYTF
>many|TRBJ1-1|-|TRBV3-1
TGTGCCAGCAGCCACGGGGGTACTGAAGCTTTCTTT
CASSHGGTEAFF
>many|TRBJ2-7|-|TRBV6-2/TRBV6-3
TGTGCCAGCAAAAATGGAGGGGCTGGCGAGCAGTACTTC
CASKNGGAGEQYF
>many|TRBJ1-1|-|TRBV4-2
TGTGCCAGCAGCCAAGAAGGACAGAGCTTTGAAGCTTTCTTT
CASSQEGQSFEAFF
>many|TRBJ2-7|-|TRBV9
TGTGTCAGCAGCGTAGGGGGAACCTGGGGGGAGCAGTACTTC
CVSSVGGTWGEQYF
>many|TRBJ1-5|-|TRBV19
TGTGCCAGTAGTGAGTCAGGGGACCAGCCCCAGCATTTT
CASSESGDQPQHF
>many|TRBJ2-2|-|TRBV5-1
TGCGCCAGCAGCGAACAGGGCCTCACGAACACCGGGGAGCTGTTTTTT
CASSEQGLTNTGELFF
>-|TRBJ1-6|-|TRBV10-3
TGTGCCATCGGGGGCGACTCCTATAATTCACCCCTCCACTTT
CAIGGDSYNSPLHF
>many|TRBJ2-2|-|TRBV12-3/TRBV12-4
TGTGCCAGCAGTTTCGGACAACCAGACACCGGGGAGCTGTTTTTT
CASSFGQPDTGELFF
>few|TRBJ1-1|-|TRBV7-9
TGTGCCAGCAGCCACGTTGGGACTGAAGCTTTCTTT
CASSHVGTEAFF
>many|TRBJ1-1|-|TRBV19
TGTGCCAGTAGTATCAACGGGAAGAGCACTGAAGCTTTCTTT
CASSINGKSTEAFF
>many|TRBJ2-7|TRBD1|TRBV27
TGTGCCAGCAGTGCAGGGACAGGGGGCTACGAGCAGTACTTC
CASSAGTGGYEQYF